The rows below give T cell receptor beta chains drawn from one sample of a study of shared clonotypes between healthy human individuals. TCRdb's table, derived via immunoSEQ multiplex PCR, lists solely in-frame clones and lacks some. The sample consists of some 1.4 million clones, roughly 95% of them appearing once. Sequencing input: naive CD4+ T cells sorted from blood. These receptor sequences come from a man younger than 40 in good health. CDR3s include the opening cysteine and the closing phenylalanine or tryptophan. D genes are given only for firm matches. Clone size is stated in some rows and not others, as once, few, many or a class when expanded.

abundance	v_gene	j_gene	d_gene	CDR3nt	CDR3aa
NA	TRBV6-1	TRBJ1-2	NA	TGTGCCAGTCAGTCCGCAGGGTGGTCAGGCTATGGCTACACCTTC	CASQSAGWSGYGYTF
NA	TRBV4-1	TRBJ2-3	TRBD2	TGCGCCAGCAGCCAAGGGACTAGCGGGAGGTGGAGGTCCCACACAGATACGCAGTATTTT	CASSQGTSGRWRSHTDTQYF
NA	TRBV27	TRBJ2-2	TRBD2	TGTGCCAGCAGCCATCGGACTAGCGGGAGCACCGGGGAGCTGTTTTTT	CASSHRTSGSTGELFF
NA	TRBV5-4	TRBJ2-1	TRBD2	TGTGCCAGCAGGGTTGAGAGCGGGAGGCCTCATGAGCAGTTCTTC	CASRVESGRPHEQFF
NA	TRBV19	TRBJ2-5	NA	TGTGCCAGTAGTATTCTTGGGGGCTTGCAGACCCAGTACTTC	CASSILGGLQTQYF
NA	TRBV11-3	TRBJ2-1	NA	TGTGCCAGCAGCAAGGGAACCTACAATGAGCAGTTCTTC	CASSKGTYNEQFF
NA	TRBV7-2	TRBJ2-5	NA	TGTGCCAGCAGCGTAAGGGAGGCTGGGACGGTGTACCAAGAGACCCAGTACTTC	CASSVREAGTVYQETQYF
NA	TRBV7-9	TRBJ2-2	NA	TGTGCCAGCAGCCCTCAGACAGGGAGGGCCGGGGAGCTGTTTTTT	CASSPQTGRAGELFF
NA	TRBV9	TRBJ2-3	NA	TGTGCCAGCAGCGTAGCAAGTGGACTGTCAGATACGCAGTATTTT	CASSVASGLSDTQYF
NA	TRBV28	TRBJ1-2	TRBD1	TGTGCCAGCAGTCATAGGGGGCCGGATGGCTACACCTTC	CASSHRGPDGYTF
NA	TRBV19	TRBJ2-3	TRBD2	TGTGCCAGCCGTATAGCGGGGGGCACAGATACGCAGTATTTT	CASRIAGGTDTQYF
NA	TRBV19	TRBJ2-1	TRBD2	TGTGCCAGTAGCGGACTAGCGGGAGTACGAAATGAGCAGTTCTTC	CASSGLAGVRNEQFF
few	TRBV27	TRBJ1-5	NA	TGTGCCAGCAGTGATGGCCCCCAGCCTCAGAATCAGCCCCAGCATTTT	CASSDGPQPQNQPQHF
NA	TRBV5-6	TRBJ2-1	NA	TGTGCCAGCAGGCCCTTCTCGGACAATGAGCAGTTCTTC	CASRPFSDNEQFF
NA	TRBV18	TRBJ2-7	NA	TGTGCCAGCTCTCCCCTAGGAGAAGACTACGAGCAGTACTTC	CASSPLGEDYEQYF
NA	TRBV7-8	TRBJ1-4	NA	TGTGCCAGCAGCTTAGTGAGGGGAGTAGGGGAAAAACTGTTTTTT	CASSLVRGVGEKLFF
NA	TRBV5-8	TRBJ2-3	NA	TGTGCCAGCAGCTGGGGGGCGGGGGCCGCAGATACGCAGTATTTT	CASSWGAGAADTQYF
NA	TRBV5-4	TRBJ2-5	NA	TGTGCCAGCAGCTTGGTGGCAGGGATCGAGACCCAGTACTTC	CASSLVAGIETQYF